This T cell receptor (beta chain) was identified in a study of T cell responses to AZD1222 COVID-19 vaccine. Across the study: Second doses were pooled across both intervals (about 4 or about 12 weeks).

V was pared by 5 bases and J by 6 bases, with 7 bases of the junction left unmatched. The CDR3 sequence is 14 residues long. Germline V gene lookup returns CDR1 SNHLY and CDR2 FYNNEI. Regarding this clone: What it binds is unknown.

Using immunoSEQ multiplex PCR, the repertoire was profiled, and TCRdb retains in-frame clones only, with some absent. The data hold more than 75,000 clones, with around 90% observed a single time. Study-wide results and limits: Spike-spanning, vaccine-associated CD4 TCRs were dominant at 160-218 and 743-854. Just a handful of AZD1222 recipients were seropositive at baseline. Females made up more of the donors, who were largely white British, and clonal diversity may have come out too low.

The clonotype was recovered from an adult in good health. The chain has TRBV2 and TRBJ2-4; TRBD1 agrees at 7 bases. This sample comprised peripheral blood, obtained on day 0 of AZD1222 vaccination. The CDR3 nucleotides read TGTGCCAGCAGTCAACAGGGGAAGGGAAACATTCAGTACTTC. Protein product: CASSQQGKGNIQYF.